These 18 T cell receptor beta chains originate from one sample sequenced in a study of CD8 T cells in Susac syndrome. An input of roughly 0.5 to 1 ug of RNA was subjected to reverse transcription using random hexamers. TCRdb reanalysed the immunoSEQ multiplex PCR reads using MiXCR and keeps one entry per CDR3 protein. The sample lists about 200,000 distinct CDR3 sequences, roughly 95% occurring once. Sequenced input: CD4+ T cells from PBMCs. Source of these receptors: a human donor in good health.

The V gene is TRBV20-1, the J gene TRBJ1-5; D not resolved. Germline V CDR1 and CDR2: DFQATT, SNEGSKA (reference sequence). The CDR3 contains 14 residues. Trimming removed 0 bases from V and 5 bases from J, with 11 bases in between. CDR3 nucleotide sequence: TGCAGTGCTAGAGAGGTCGAGGAGCATCAGCCCCAGCATTTT. This gives the protein CSAREVEEHQPQHF.

V and J are TRBV3-1 and TRBJ2-1, with D maybe TRBD1 (7 bases). The V gene's germline CDR1 is LGHDT and CDR2 YNNKEL (reference sequence). The ends were cut back, 2 bases at V and 9 bases at J, with 26 bases in the middle. The CDR3 sequence is 18 residues long. For the CDR3, the DNA is TGTGCCAGCAGCCAAAACAGGGGTCGGGGACTTAGGGCCGGTGAGCAGTTCTTC. Its protein product is CASSQNRGRGLRAGEQFF.

The rearrangement uses TRBV12-5 and TRBJ2-3; D remains unclear. The CDR3 has 15 amino acids. The V end lost 6 bases, the J end lost 2 bases, and 15 bases lay between the germline ends. CDR1 and CDR2 from the germline V gene are LGHNT and FRNRAP. CDR3 DNA: TGTGCTAGTGGGGAAACAGCTTTCAACACAGATACGCAGTATTTT. Amino acid sequence: CASGETAFNTDTQYF.

V gene TRBV6-1 combines with J gene TRBJ2-7, with TRBD1 matching 11 bases. V lost 6 bases, J lost 5 bases, and 9 bases stayed unmatched. This CDR3 has 15 residues. CDR1 MNHNS and CDR2 SASEGT come from the germline V gene. CDR3 DNA: TGTGCCAGCAGGGTGGACAGGGGGCTCTTGGACGAGCAGTACGTC. Its translation is CASRVDRGLLDEQYV.

The chain recombines TRBV12-3 or TRBV12-4 with TRBJ2-1; 10 nucleotides align to TRBD1. This CDR3 contains 16 residues. Trimming took 5 bases from V and 8 from J; bases not matched to a gene: 12. The CDR3 reads CASSQSRDRGSDEQFF. CDR3 bases: TGTGCCAGCAGTCAGTCGAGGGACAGGGGAAGCGATGAGCAGTTCTTC.

CDR3 residues: CASSWTDGETQYF. CDR3 coding DNA: TGTGCCAGCAGCTGGACCGACGGGGAGACCCAGTACTTC. The genes are TRBV7-2 and TRBJ2-5; D is unclear. The CDR3 extends over 13 amino acids. V was pared by 4 bases and J by 5 bases, with 11 bases between. Germline loops: CDR1 SGHTA, CDR2 FQGNSA.

This chain links TRBV4-3 with TRBJ1-5; D uncertain. CDR1 is LGHNA, CDR2 YSLEER, per germline. CDR3 size: 15 residues. Trimming took 4 bases from V and 0 from J, leaving 10 bases between them. As DNA, the CDR3 is TGCGCCAGCAGCCCCACGATGGATAGCAATCAGCCCCAGCATTTT. Amino acids: CASSPTMDSNQPQHF.

V is TRBV29-1 and J is TRBJ1-1, with D uncertain. Trimming took off 7 bases at V and 5 bases at J, with 11 bases between the two ends. The CDR3 is made up of 11 amino acids. Per the germline V gene, CDR1 is SQVTM and CDR2 is ANQGSEA. CDR3 nucleotide sequence: TGCAGCGGCGCCCAGCGGACTGAAGCTTTCTTT. This gives the protein CSGAQRTEAFF.

This clonotype was seen just once. The chain links TRBV5-1 to TRBJ2-1; D is undetermined. This CDR3 is built from 13 residues. The ends were cut back, 2 bases at V and 5 bases at J, with 8 bases in the middle. In germline, CDR1 is SGHRS, CDR2 YFSETQ. The CDR3 DNA reads as TGCGCCAGCAGCTTAGGTTCTCACAATGAGCAGTTCTTC. Translated: CASSLGSHNEQFF.

This sequence joins TRBV20-1 and TRBJ2-7; 7 nucleotides agree with TRBD2. V lost 3 bases, J lost 2 bases, and 10 bases stayed unmatched. Looked up from germline, CDR1 is DFQATT and CDR2 is SNEGSKA (reference sequence). The CDR3 is 15 amino acids. CDR3 region: CSASRPSGAAYEQYV. CDR3 in DNA: TGCAGTGCTAGCCGACCCAGCGGGGCAGCCTACGAGCAGTACGTC.

The chain is built from TRBV20-1 and TRBJ1-4; D gene uncertain. Trimming shortened V by 0 bases and J by 5 bases, and 13 bases separated the two germline ends. Germline values: CDR1 DFQATT, CDR2 SNEGSKA (reference sequence). The CDR3 runs to 15 residues. CDR3 nucleotides: TGCAGTGCTAGAGATGGGCGGGGTTCGAATGAAAAACTGTTTTTT. Amino acid sequence: CSARDGRGSNEKLFF.

The chain couples TRBV28 to TRBJ2-2; 8 nucleotides align to TRBD2. The CDR3 extends over 15 amino acids. V was clipped by 6 bases and J by 6 bases; unmatched bases: 9. CDR1 is MDHEN and CDR2 is SYDVKM in the germline V gene. The CDR3 nucleotides are TGTGCCAGCAGCTGGGGGACTAGTGGTGCCGGGGAGCTGTTTTTT. Encoded protein: CASSWGTSGAGELFF.

V is TRBV7-2 and J is TRBJ1-1; D is perhaps TRBD1 (5 bases). Trimming left V 4 bases short and J 6 bases short, with 12 bases between. The CDR3 length is 13 residues. Germline assignment: CDR1 SGHTA and CDR2 FQGNSA. In DNA form, the CDR3 reads TGTGCCAGCAGCTCCTACGGGGGGGCTGAAGCTTTCTTT. Translated, it gives CASSSYGGAEAFF.

The gene calls are TRBV18 and TRBJ2-5, with no clear D. CDR3 length equals 14 residues. Trimming took off 1 base at V and 0 bases at J, with 6 bases between the two ends. The germline gives CDR1 KGHSH, CDR2 LQKENI. The CDR3 coding sequence is TGTGCCAGCTCACCACGAGTGAACCAAGAGACCCAGTACTTC. Its protein is CASSPRVNQETQYF.

V is TRBV20-1 and J is TRBJ2-3; D remains unclear. The CDR3 is 13 residues long. Trimming removed 6 bases from V and 1 base from J, with 11 bases in between. Germline V gene sequence: CDR1 DFQATT, CDR2 SNEGSKA (reference sequence). In DNA, the CDR3 is TGCAGTGCCCTTAGTTGGGGCACAGATACGCAGTATTTT. As protein: CSALSWGTDTQYF.

The chain links TRBV2 to TRBJ1-6; 10 bases fit TRBD1. The CDR3 is 15 amino acids. After removal of 4 bases from V and 7 bases from J, the junction contained 4 bases not matched to a gene. Germline CDR1 reads SNHLY; CDR2 reads FYNNEI. The DNA of the CDR3 is TGTGCCAGCAGTGCCTCGACAGGGGGCAATTCACCCCTCCACTTT. It encodes CASSASTGGNSPLHF.

The chain combines TRBV15 with TRBJ1-1; D not certain. The CDR3 covers 16 residues. Germline CDR1 is LNHNV and CDR2 is YYDKDF (reference sequence). Trimming shortened V by 3 bases and J by 5 bases, and 19 bases separated the two germline ends. The CDR3 DNA is TGTGCCACCAGCAGTGACGGCTCATTTAGGCGAACTGAAGCTTTCTTT. Protein: CATSSDGSFRRTEAFF.

The sample holds one count of this clonotype. The chain employs TRBV6-1 and TRBJ2-4, with 7 bases that match TRBD1. CDR3 length: 14 amino acids. Germline-derived CDR1 and CDR2 are MNHNS and SASEGT. The ends lost 4 bases at V and 8 bases at J; junction bases unmatched: 8. CDR3 bases: TGTGCCAGCAGTGCCCAGAGGGGGCGGGACATTCAGTACTTC. Protein sequence: CASSAQRGRDIQYF.